Below are 9 T cell receptor beta chains sequenced from a single sample in a study of cytomegalovirus exposure and HLA in healthy donors. It was with 60 Vbeta and 13 Jbeta primers that the PCR ran. Assay: immunoSEQ multiplex PCR; the TCRdb copy retains only in-frame clones and omits some. The sample yields about 140,000 clones, 80% seen once. Specimen: PBMCs. These receptors originate from a male donor in good health and CMV-seronegative.

This chain links TRBV5-1 with TRBJ1-2; D gene ambiguous. V lost 2 bases, J lost 6 bases, and 23 bases lay in between. CDR1 SGHRS and CDR2 YFSETQ come from the germline V gene. The CDR3 covers 17 residues. CDR3 bases: TGCGCCAGCAGCTTAAAAGGGAGTGCGAACGTCAAAGATGGCTACACCTTC. Translation: CASSLKGSANVKDGYTF.

In the case of this clone: Other nucleotide sequences from this sample produce the same CDR3. V and J are TRBV27 and TRBJ2-7; possible D gene TRBD1, 5 bases. The CDR3 extends over 13 amino acids. V was shortened by 4 bases and J by 3 bases, with 10 bases between the two germline ends. Germline CDR1 reads MNHEY; CDR2 reads SMNVEV (reference sequence). CDR3 bases: TGTGCCAGCAGTTACGGACAAGACTACGAGCAGTACTTC. Protein sequence: CASSYGQDYEQYF.

The J gene is TRBJ1-2, the V gene TRBV28; 7 nucleotides match TRBD1. Unmatched junction bases numbered 6, after V lost 2 bases and J lost 0 bases. The CDR3 has 16 amino acids. Germline assignment: CDR1 MDHEN and CDR2 SYDVKM. In DNA form, the CDR3 reads TGTGCCAGCAGTTTAGGGACAGCTACCTCTAACTATGGCTACACCTTC. Its protein product is CASSLGTATSNYGYTF.

The genes are TRBV19 and TRBJ1-2; no clear D. V lost 4 bases and J lost 7, with 13 bases in between. Per the germline V gene, CDR1 is LNHDA and CDR2 is SQIVND (reference sequence). This CDR3 contains 13 residues. Here the CDR3 DNA reads TGTGCCAGTAGTACCCATCGGGGTTCTGGCTACACCTTC. This gives the protein CASSTHRGSGYTF.

The chain carries TRBV5-1 and TRBJ2-5; D remains unclear. The CDR3 covers 13 residues. Germline loops: CDR1 SGHRS, CDR2 YFSETQ. Between the trimmed V and J ends, which lost 0 bases and 5 bases, there was a span of 8 bases. The CDR3 loop is CASSLDDRETQYF. The CDR3 region has the DNA TGCGCCAGCAGCTTGGATGATCGGGAGACCCAGTACTTC. The variable domain in full, with the rest retrieved from reference TRBV5-1 and TRBJ2-5, is KAGVTQTPRYLIKTRGQQVTLSCSPISGHRSVSWYQQTPGQGLQFLFEYFSETQRNKGNFPGRFSGRQFSNSRSEMNVSTLELGDSALYLCASSLDDRETQYFGPGTRLLVL.

The chain employs TRBV5-1 and TRBJ2-7; D not resolved. In germline, CDR1 is SGHRS, CDR2 YFSETQ. This CDR3 spans 14 amino acids. The V and J ends lost 0 bases and 2 bases respectively, with 9 bases between them. The CDR3 loop reads CASSLERFPYEQYF. The CDR3 region has the DNA TGCGCCAGCAGCTTGGAGAGGTTTCCCTACGAGCAGTACTTC.

The gene calls are TRBV19 and TRBJ2-5; TRBD2 agrees at 8 bases. The CDR3 covers 15 residues. Trimming removed 2 bases from V and 1 base from J; junction bases left unmatched: 3. Looked up from germline, CDR1 is LNHDA and CDR2 is SQIVND (reference sequence). CDR3 protein: CASSIRRGVQETQYF. DNA for the CDR3: TGTGCCAGTAGTATAAGGCGGGGGGTCCAAGAGACCCAGTACTTC. Full variable domain (outside the CDR3, taken from reference TRBV19 and TRBJ2-5): DGGITQSPKYLFRKEGQNVTLSCEQNLNHDAMYWYRQDPGQGLRLIYYSQIVNDFQKGDIAEGYSVSREKKESFPLTVTSAQKNPTAFYLCASSIRRGVQETQYFGPGTRLLVL.

The CDR3 DNA follows: TGTGCCAGCAGCTTACGTGGTAGAACCCACTACAATGAGCAGTTCTTC. It is translated as CASSLRGRTHYNEQFF. V and J are TRBV7-2 and TRBJ2-1; D call uncertain. Germline CDR1 SGHTA, CDR2 FQGNSA. This CDR3 spans 16 amino acids. The V end lost 2 bases, the J end lost 3 bases, and 14 bases lay between the germline ends.

This chain uses TRBV2 with TRBJ2-5; D unresolved. Trimming pared 8 bases from V and 4 bases from J, leaving 8 bases between. Germline V gives CDR1 SNHLY, CDR2 FYNNEI. The length of the CDR3 is 11 residues. For the CDR3, the DNA is TGTGCCAGCTCTTCCCTAGAGACCCAGTACTTC. Protein product: CASSSLETQYF.